Presented here are 14 T cell receptor beta chains from one specimen sequenced in a study of blood T cell repertoires in COVID-19. Only in-frame clones appear in the TCRdb table, and some are missing; sequencing was by immunoSEQ multiplex PCR. The table includes some 170,000 clones, about 90% detected once. Material: PBMCs or T cells enriched from blood (not recorded which). The receptors originated from a human donor with acute COVID-19. The donor label of this sample is uncertain.

This chain links TRBV5-4 with TRBJ2-1, with 12 bases that match TRBD2. Germline loops: CDR1 SGHNT, CDR2 YYREEE (reference sequence). This CDR3 comprises 15 residues. V lost 8 bases to trimming and J lost 2 bases; unmatched junction nucleotides: 5. The CDR3 bases are TGTGCCAGTCTCCTAGCGGGGGGGCCCTACAATGAGCAGTTCTTC. Encoded protein: CASLLAGGPYNEQFF.

The chain joins TRBV3-1 (or the pseudogene TRBV3-2) to TRBJ2-2; tentatively, D is TRBD1 (6 bases). Germline loops: CDR1 LGHDT, CDR2 YNNKEL (reference sequence). The CDR3 length is 14 residues. Trimming took 0 bases from V and 11 from J, leaving 13 bases between them. The CDR3 reads CASSQDRGWSELFF. CDR3 DNA sequence: TGTGCCAGCAGCCAAGACAGGGGATGGAGTGAGCTGTTTTTT.

The rearrangement links TRBV5-6 to TRBJ1-1, with D maybe TRBD1 (5 bases). The CDR3 runs 13 residues. V was clipped by 4 bases and J by 4 bases, with 11 bases between them. The germline gives CDR1 SGHDT, CDR2 YYEEEE. The DNA of the CDR3 is TGTGCCAGCAGCCAACAGACAGTCACTGAAGCTTTCTTT. This translates into CASSQQTVTEAFF.

The chain carries TRBV7-8 and TRBJ1-5; tentatively, D is TRBD1 (6 bases). V was pared by 5 bases and J by 2 bases, with 13 bases between. CDR3 length equals 15 residues. From germline, CDR1 is SGHVS and CDR2 FQNEAQ. Here the CDR3 reads CASSVDTGRNQPQHF. The CDR3 DNA reads as TGTGCCAGCAGCGTAGATACAGGGCGCAATCAGCCCCAGCATTTT. Full variable domain (missing parts from reference TRBV7-8 and TRBJ1-5): GAGVSQSPRYKVAKRGQDVALRCDPISGHVSLFWYQQALGQGPEFLTYFQNEAQLDKSGLPSDRFFAERPEGSVSTLKIQRTQQEDSAVYLCASSVDTGRNQPQHFGDGTRLSIL.

The chain has TRBV5-8 and TRBJ2-4; D is unclear. V lost 5 bases and J 0 bases, leaving 9 bases between the germline ends. The germline gives CDR1 SGHTS, CDR2 YDEGEE. This CDR3 is 14 amino acids long. The CDR3 loop reads CASSRSLAKNIQYF. In DNA, the CDR3 is TGTGCCAGCAGTCGGAGCCTAGCCAAAAACATTCAGTACTTC. Drawing the rest from reference TRBV5-8 and TRBJ2-4, the complete variable domain is EAGVTQSPTHLIKTRGQQATLRCSPISGHTSVYWYQQALGLGLQFLLWYDEGEERNRGNFPPRFSGRQFPNYSSELNVNALELEDSALYLCASSRSLAKNIQYFGAGTRLSVL.

This clone was observed once. V is TRBV7-2 and J is TRBJ1-4; a weak D match, TRBD1 (6 bases). This CDR3 is built from 13 residues. The V gene's germline CDR1 is SGHTA and CDR2 FQGNSA. With 5 bases removed from V and 7 bases from J, the gap between germline ends came to 11 bases. DNA for the CDR3: TGTGCCAGCAGCCGAGGGGGGGGTGAAAAACTGTTTTTT. Translating it yields CASSRGGGEKLFF.

This chain connects TRBV7-3 to TRBJ1-3; D gene unclear. The germline CDR1 and CDR2 sequences are SGHTA and FQGTGA. The V and J ends lost 4 bases and 4 bases respectively, with 8 bases between them. The CDR3 covers 13 residues. CDR3 DNA: TGTGCCAGCAGCTCCTCCGAGGGAAACACCATATATTTT. Its translation: CASSSSEGNTIYF.

The rearrangement joins TRBV4-1 to TRBJ2-7; D not resolved. The germline V gene encodes CDR1 MGHRA and CDR2 YSYEKL. This CDR3 is built from 15 residues. V lost 1 base and J 5 bases, leaving 15 bases between the germline ends. This chain's CDR3 is CASSQVYDPRDEQYF. The CDR3 nucleotides are TGCGCCAGCAGCCAAGTGTACGACCCTCGGGACGAGCAGTACTTC.

The CDR3 spells CASSSRGLDTGELFF. CDR3 nucleotides: TGTGCCAGCAGCTCTCGGGGGTTAGACACCGGGGAGCTGTTTTTT. This chain links TRBV7-8 with TRBJ2-2, with TRBD2 as a possible D gene (6 bases). Trimming left V 4 bases short and J 3 bases short, with 12 bases between. CDR1 and CDR2 from the germline V gene are SGHVS and FQNEAQ. The CDR3 is 15 residues long.

This rearrangement joins TRBV5-6 to TRBJ1-5, with D perhaps TRBD1 (6 bases). The length of the CDR3 is 14 residues. V lost 2 bases to trimming and J lost 3 bases, with 9 bases between them. The germline V gene has CDR1 SGHDT and CDR2 YYEEEE. The CDR3 reads CASSLQGNNQPQHF. The DNA of the CDR3 is TGTGCCAGCAGCTTACAGGGTAACAATCAGCCCCAGCATTTT.

The CDR3 sequence: CASSQDPRQGVGNTIYF. The CDR3 nucleotides are TGCGCCAGCAGCCAAGATCCAAGGCAGGGGGTTGGAAACACCATATATTTT. The gene calls are TRBV4-1 and TRBJ1-3, with 7 bases that match TRBD1. CDR1 is MGHRA, CDR2 YSYEKL, per germline. The CDR3 loop spans 17 amino acids. Germline trimming cut 0 bases from V and 3 bases from J; bases unmatched to any gene: 8.

The rearrangement joins TRBV29-1 to TRBJ2-1; possible D gene TRBD1, 6 bases. The CDR3 covers 13 residues. Trimming stripped 4 bases from V and 2 bases from J, with 9 bases between. CDR1 and CDR2 (germline): SQVTM, ANQGSEA. The CDR3 reads CSVGRGTYNEQFF. For the CDR3, the DNA is TGCAGCGTTGGCAGGGGAACCTACAATGAGCAGTTCTTC.

The rearrangement links TRBV11-2 to TRBJ1-2; D not certain. CDR1 SGHAT and CDR2 FQNNGV come from the germline V gene. Deletions cut 5 bases from V and 4 bases from J, with 8 bases between. The CDR3 has 12 amino acids. The CDR3 DNA sequence: TGTGCCAGCAGCCTGGACTTCTATGGCTACACCTTC. Protein: CASSLDFYGYTF.

The chain recombines TRBV6-5 with TRBJ2-5, with D maybe TRBD1 (6 bases). The V end was cut by 3 bases, the J end by 3 bases, with 17 bases between. The CDR3 is made up of 16 amino acids. Germline-derived CDR1 and CDR2 are MNHEY and SVGAGI. The CDR3 nucleotides read TGTGCCAGCAGTTATCCGCCCTATCGGACAGAAGAGACCCAGTACTTC. It is translated as CASSYPPYRTEETQYF.